The rows below give T cell receptor beta chains drawn from one sample of a study of response to subunit inactivated influenza vaccine. TCRdb reprocessed the RT-PCR reads with MiXCR, giving one entry per CDR3 protein. The table records about 300,000 distinct CDR3 sequences, just over 20% of them present only once. The sample was PBMCs from blood, taken roughly 20 months after vaccination. All receptors come from a man in his fifties or sixties who received an inactivated influenza vaccine. Each CDR3 is given with its conserved first and last residue. The order of the fields is V gene, clone size, D gene, J gene, CDR3 protein, CDR3 DNA. D genes are given only for firm matches. Clone size appears in some rows only: once, few, many, or a class for an expanded clone.

V gene: TRBV4-1
clone size: many
D gene: TRBD1
J gene: TRBJ2-5
CDR3 protein: CASSQDGPTGAEETQYF
CDR3 DNA: TGCGCCAGCAGCCAAGATGGGCCCACAGGGGCGGAAGAGACCCAGTACTTC

V gene: TRBV5-1
clone size: .
D gene: TRBD1
J gene: TRBJ2-7
CDR3 protein: CASTGGQGPYEQYF
CDR3 DNA: TGCGCCAGCACGGGGGGACAGGGTCCCTACGAGCAGTACTTC

V gene: TRBV28
clone size: .
D gene: TRBD1
J gene: TRBJ1-1
CDR3 protein: CASVGPGDSRGRAFF
CDR3 DNA: TGTGCCAGCGTGGGACCAGGGGACAGTCGAGGGCGGGCTTTCTTT

V gene: TRBV27
clone size: .
D gene: .
J gene: TRBJ2-7
CDR3 protein: CASSLSPHYEQYF
CDR3 DNA: TGTGCCAGCAGTTTATCCCCACATTACGAGCAGTACTTC

V gene: TRBV27
clone size: few
D gene: .
J gene: TRBJ1-1
CDR3 protein: CASSFLGTMNTEAFF
CDR3 DNA: TGTGCCAGCAGTTTTCTCGGGACAATGAACACTGAAGCTTTCTTT

V gene: TRBV20-1
clone size: many
D gene: .
J gene: TRBJ1-2
CDR3 protein: CSARDAGGYGYTF
CDR3 DNA: TGCAGTGCCAGGGACGCTGGGGGCTATGGCTACACCTTC

V gene: TRBV7-9
clone size: .
D gene: .
J gene: TRBJ1-6
CDR3 protein: CATKRPGENSPLHF
CDR3 DNA: TGTGCCACCAAGCGTCCGGGGGAGAATTCACCCCTCCACTTT

V gene: TRBV5-5
clone size: few
D gene: .
J gene: TRBJ2-1
CDR3 protein: CASSLGRGNSYNEQFF
CDR3 DNA: TGTGCCAGCAGCTTAGGTCGAGGGAACTCCTACAATGAGCAGTTCTTC

V gene: TRBV10-3
clone size: .
D gene: .
J gene: TRBJ1-2
CDR3 protein: CAISTSTLRGYGYTF
CDR3 DNA: TGTGCCATCAGTACATCGACATTAAGGGGCTATGGCTACACCTTC

V gene: TRBV20-1
clone size: .
D gene: TRBD1
J gene: TRBJ2-5
CDR3 protein: CSATRTGVRQETQYF
CDR3 DNA: TGCAGTGCTACACGGACAGGGGTTAGACAAGAGACCCAGTACTTC

V gene: TRBV5-1
clone size: few
D gene: TRBD2
J gene: TRBJ2-3
CDR3 protein: CASSTVAGRTDTQYF
CDR3 DNA: TGCGCCAGCAGCACAGTAGCGGGACGCACAGATACGCAGTATTTT

V gene: TRBV7-2
clone size: .
D gene: TRBD2
J gene: TRBJ2-5
CDR3 protein: CASSRRAGGPGETQYF
CDR3 DNA: TGTGCCAGCAGCCGGCGGGCGGGGGGGCCGGGAGAGACCCAGTACTTC

V gene: TRBV18
clone size: few
D gene: .
J gene: TRBJ1-2
CDR3 protein: CASSPSWGPNYGYTF
CDR3 DNA: TGTGCCAGCTCACCGTCGTGGGGGCCCAACTATGGCTACACCTTC

V gene: TRBV20-1
clone size: .
D gene: .
J gene: TRBJ1-5
CDR3 protein: CSARLLNQPQHF
CDR3 DNA: TGCAGTGCTAGATTGTTGAATCAGCCCCAGCATTTT

V gene: TRBV10-3
clone size: .
D gene: .
J gene: TRBJ2-2
CDR3 protein: CAISESQSGELFF
CDR3 DNA: TGTGCCATCAGTGAGTCACAATCCGGGGAGCTGTTTTTT

V gene: TRBV3-1
clone size: few
D gene: .
J gene: TRBJ2-1
CDR3 protein: CASSLQGSNEQFF
CDR3 DNA: TGTGCCAGCAGCCTTCAGGGGAGCAATGAGCAGTTCTTC

V gene: TRBV12-3/TRBV12-4
clone size: .
D gene: .
J gene: TRBJ1-3
CDR3 protein: CASNFGTGGNTIYF
CDR3 DNA: TGTGCCAGCAACTTCGGGACGGGGGGAAACACCATATATTTT

V gene: TRBV5-1
clone size: .
D gene: TRBD1
J gene: TRBJ2-7
CDR3 protein: CASSYRDSTYEQYF
CDR3 DNA: TGCGCCAGCAGCTATCGGGACAGTACCTACGAGCAGTACTTC

V gene: TRBV5-6
clone size: .
D gene: .
J gene: TRBJ2-7
CDR3 protein: CASSLKSMSSYEQYF
CDR3 DNA: TGTGCCAGCAGCTTGAAATCGATGAGCTCCTACGAGCAGTACTTC

V gene: TRBV20-1
clone size: .
D gene: .
J gene: TRBJ1-2
CDR3 protein: CSASLGGDGYTF
CDR3 DNA: TGCAGTGCTAGTCTAGGAGGGGATGGCTACACCTTC